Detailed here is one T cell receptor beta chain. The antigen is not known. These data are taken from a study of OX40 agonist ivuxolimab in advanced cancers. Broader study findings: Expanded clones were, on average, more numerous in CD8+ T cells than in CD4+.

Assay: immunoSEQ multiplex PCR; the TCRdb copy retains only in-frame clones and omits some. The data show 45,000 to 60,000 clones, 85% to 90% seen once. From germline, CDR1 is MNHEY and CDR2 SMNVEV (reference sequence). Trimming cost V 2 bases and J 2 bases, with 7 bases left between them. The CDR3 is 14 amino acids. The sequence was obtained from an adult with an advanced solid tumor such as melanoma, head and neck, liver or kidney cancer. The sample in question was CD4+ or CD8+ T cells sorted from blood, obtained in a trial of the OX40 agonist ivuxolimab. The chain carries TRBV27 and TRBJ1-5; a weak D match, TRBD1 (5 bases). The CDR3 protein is CASSLARGNQPQHF. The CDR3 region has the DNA TGTGCCAGCAGTTTAGCCAGGGGCAATCAGCCCCAGCATTTT.